The next 2 T cell receptor beta chains were all read from a single sample in a study of T-cell reconstitution after alpha-beta-depleted transplantation in children. Unique molecular identifiers were used in preparing the TCRbeta library. TCRdb itself ran the PCR reads through MiXCR, one entry per CDR3 protein. Of hundreds of thousands of distinct CDR3 sequences in the sample, 10% to 15% were seen once. Sequenced here: PBMCs, sampled before TCRalphabeta/CD19-depleted stem cell transplant. These receptors all come from a girl aged 2-10 years with congenital amegakaryocytic thrombocytopenia, due to receive a stem cell transplant.

This clonotype has a count of ten or more. V usage is TRBV5-1 and J usage is TRBJ2-3; D call uncertain. Germline values: CDR1 SGHRS, CDR2 YFSETQ. Trimming removed 3 bases from V and 2 bases from J, with 10 bases in between. CDR3 size: 14 residues. Here the CDR3 reads CASSSTDTTDTQYF. In DNA form, the CDR3 reads TGCGCCAGCAGCTCGACCGACACCACAGATACGCAGTATTTT.

CDR3 nucleotide sequence: TGCGCCAGCAGCGCTACCGGGACATCCGTCTATGGCTACACCTTC. Its translation is CASSATGTSVYGYTF. The chain combines TRBV5-1 with TRBJ1-2; TRBD1 might be the D (6 bases). Germline CDR1 reads SGHRS; CDR2 reads YFSETQ. Trimming removed 4 bases at V and 4 bases at J, with 17 bases between. CDR3 length: 15 residues.